What follows are 18 T cell receptor beta chains derived from one specimen sequenced in a study of identical twins. From the 5' RACE reads, TCRdb called clonotypes with MiXCR, one entry per CDR3 protein. The data show around 650,000 distinct CDR3 sequences, under 8.5% seen once. This same sample was also part of a study on yellow fever vaccine responses in identical twins.

Sequencing input: PBMCs. The receptors originated from a woman between 18 and 29 years old in good health.

This clonotype was detected many times. This chain uses TRBV3-1 with TRBJ2-2; TRBD1 matches 9 bases. The CDR3 runs 17 residues. The ends lost 0 bases at V and 3 bases at J; junction bases unmatched: 5. Germline CDR1 LGHDT, CDR2 YNNKEL (reference sequence). The CDR3 DNA sequence: TGTGCCAGCAGCCAAGATCGAAGACAGGGGGACACCGGGGAGCTGTTTTTT. Translated: CASSQDRRQGDTGELFF.

This clonotype appeared many times. This sequence joins TRBV10-3 and TRBJ1-1; D call uncertain. The ends were cut back, 6 bases at V and 1 base at J, with 6 bases in the middle. Germline V gene data show CDR1 as ENHRY and CDR2 as SYGVKD. The CDR3 runs to 12 residues. Here the CDR3 DNA reads TGTGCCATCAGGCGCGAGAACACTGAAGCTTTCTTT. Its translation is CAIRRENTEAFF.

The V gene is TRBV19, the J gene TRBJ2-1; 8 bases are a match to TRBD2. V lost 4 bases, J lost 9 bases, and 8 bases stayed unmatched. Germline V gives CDR1 LNHDA, CDR2 SQIVND (reference sequence). The CDR3 spans 14 residues. The CDR3 here is CASSTPGLVPEQFF. In nucleotides, the CDR3 is TGTGCCAGTAGTACACCGGGACTAGTGCCTGAGCAGTTCTTC.

This clonotype was counted only a few times. The V and J genes are TRBV28 and TRBJ2-3; 9 nucleotides match TRBD1. V gave up 3 bases and J gave up 0 bases; unmatched junction bases: 10. CDR1 and CDR2 (germline): MDHEN, SYDVKM. This CDR3 spans 18 amino acids. The chain's CDR3 is CASSFPRTGVLSTDTQYF. The CDR3 DNA sequence: TGTGCCAGCAGTTTCCCAAGGACAGGGGTATTGAGCACAGATACGCAGTATTTT.

This clonotype has at least ten counts. The J gene is TRBJ1-4, the V gene TRBV7-9, with D tentatively TRBD1 (5 bases). V lost 3 bases to trimming and J lost 7 bases, with 12 bases between them. Germline values: CDR1 SEHNR, CDR2 FQNEAQ (reference sequence). The CDR3 spans 14 residues. Here the CDR3 DNA reads TGTGCCAGCAGCTTTGAGGGACGGGCTGAAAAACTGTTTTTT. Amino acids: CASSFEGRAEKLFF. Looking up the rest from reference TRBV7-9 and TRBJ1-4 gives the full variable domain: DTGVSQNPRHKITKRGQNVTFRCDPISEHNRLYWYRQTLGQGPEFLTYFQNEAQLEKSRLLSDRFSAERPKGSFSTLEIQRTEQGDSAMYLCASSFEGRAEKLFFGSGTQLSVL.

This clonotype was seen a few times. The chain uses TRBV28 and TRBJ2-2; TRBD1 agrees at 12 bases. The trim removed 6 bases at V and 5 bases at J, leaving 10 bases unmatched. The length of the CDR3 is 17 residues. Germline CDR1 reads MDHEN; CDR2 reads SYDVKM. The CDR3 DNA is TGTGCCAGCAGGGGACAGGGGGCGCAAATTTTAACCGGGGAGCTGTTTTTT. The encoded protein is CASRGQGAQILTGELFF. Together with reference TRBV28 and TRBJ2-2, the CDR3 gives the full variable domain: DVKVTQSSRYLVKRTGEKVFLECVQDMDHENMFWYRQDPGLGLRLIYFSYDVKMKEKGDIPEGYSVSREKKERFSLILESASTNQTSMYLCASRGQGAQILTGELFFGEGSRLTVL.

At least ten counts were recorded for this clonotype. The chain links TRBV18 to TRBJ1-2; unclear D gene. The CDR3 runs 14 residues. Germline V gene data show CDR1 as KGHSH and CDR2 as LQKENI. V was clipped by 1 base and J by 8 bases, with 14 bases between them. CDR3 nucleotides: TGTGCCAGCTCACCACAGGACTTTATGGGGGGCTACACCTTC. It yields the protein CASSPQDFMGGYTF. The full variable domain, with the rest looked up from reference TRBV18 and TRBJ1-2, is NAGVMQNPRHLVRRRGQEARLRCSPMKGHSHVYWYRQLPEEGLKFMVYLQKENIIDESGMPKERFSAEFPKEGPSILRIQQVVRGDSAAYFCASSPQDFMGGYTFGSGTRLTVV.

The sample holds a few counts of this clonotype. The chain carries TRBV5-5 and TRBJ1-4, with D possibly matching TRBD1 (5 bases). There are 15 residues in the CDR3. Trimming took off 4 bases at V and 6 bases at J, with 16 bases between the two ends. Germline V gives CDR1 SGHKS, CDR2 YYEKEE (reference sequence). CDR3 nucleotides: TGTGCCAGCAGCCGTACAGAGGGGCTGGATGAAAAACTGTTTTTT. Protein product: CASSRTEGLDEKLFF.

This clonotype occurred many times. J is TRBJ1-1 and V is TRBV7-9; D not certain. Germline CDR1 SEHNR, CDR2 FQNEAQ (reference sequence). The CDR3 covers 15 residues. Trimming pared 2 bases from V and 3 bases from J, leaving 13 bases between. Written as DNA, the CDR3 is TGTGCCAGCAGCTTAAGTACGGTGGGGTACACTGAAGCTTTCTTT. This gives the protein CASSLSTVGYTEAFF.

The V gene is TRBV15, the J gene TRBJ2-6; D remains unclear. CDR3 length: 17 amino acids. Germline V lookup: CDR1 LNHNV, CDR2 YYDKDF (reference sequence). Trimming left V 0 bases short and J 2 bases short, with 11 bases between. CDR3 sequence reads: CATSRDRLSPGANVLTF. CDR3 in DNA: TGTGCCACCAGCAGAGATCGGTTGAGTCCTGGGGCCAACGTCCTGACTTTC.

V and J are TRBV15 and TRBJ2-3; TRBD2 might be the D (5 bases). The CDR3 totals 16 residues. V was cut by 1 base and J by 0 bases, with 11 bases left in between. Per germline, CDR1 LNHNV and CDR2 YYDKDF (reference sequence). The CDR3 DNA is TGTGCCACCAGCAGAGGAGCGGCAGCTAGCACAGATACGCAGTATTTT. Encoded protein: CATSRGAAASTDTQYF. Complete variable domain (other parts from reference TRBV15 and TRBJ2-3): DAMVIQNPRYQVTQFGKPVTLSCSQTLNHNVMYWYQQKSSQAPKLLFHYYDKDFNNEADTPDNFQSRRPNTSFCFLDIRSPGLGDTAMYLCATSRGAAASTDTQYFGPGTRLTVL.

In this sample, this clonotype turned up many times. The rearrangement uses TRBV10-3 and TRBJ2-1; 12 positions match TRBD2. The J segment lost 0 bases and the V segment lost 3 bases, leaving 15 bases of the junction unmatched. Germline-derived CDR1 and CDR2 are ENHRY and SYGVKD. This CDR3 contains 21 residues. CDR3: CAISDPLGTSGLGSSYNEQFF. The CDR3 nucleotides are TGTGCCATCAGTGACCCCCTGGGGACTAGCGGGCTTGGGAGCTCCTACAATGAGCAGTTCTTC.

This sequence joins TRBV12-3 or TRBV12-4 and TRBJ1-1; D remains ambiguous. Trimming removed 0 bases at V and 8 bases at J, with 13 bases between. CDR3 size: 14 residues. CDR3 sequence reads: CASSLAEGREEAFF. CDR3 coding DNA: TGTGCCAGCAGTTTAGCTGAGGGCAGAGAAGAAGCTTTCTTT.

This clonotype was picked up many times. The chain is built from TRBV5-1 and TRBJ2-3; TRBD2 matches at 8 bases. The CDR3 contains 16 residues. V shed 0 bases, J shed 1 base, and the junction held 4 bases outside the gene matches. Germline-derived CDR1 and CDR2 are SGHRS and YFSETQ. The chain's CDR3 is CASSLGAGDGTDTQYF. Written as DNA, the CDR3 is TGCGCCAGCAGCTTGGGAGCGGGAGACGGCACAGATACGCAGTATTTT.

This chain connects TRBV12-3 or TRBV12-4 to TRBJ1-5; possible D gene TRBD1, 5 bases. The CDR3 has 16 amino acids. The ends were cut back, 7 bases at V and 0 bases at J, with 16 bases in the middle. DNA of the CDR3: TGTGCCAGCACCGTCGCCAGGGCTTTTAGCAATCAGCCCCAGCATTTT. The encoded protein is CASTVARAFSNQPQHF.

There are many counts of this clonotype. A junction end diverges from the germline sequence, so it may reflect a read error. This chain links TRBV3-1 with TRBJ1-1, with a tentative D call TRBD1 (6 bases). Per the germline V gene, CDR1 is LGHDT and CDR2 is YNNKEL (reference sequence). The CDR3 is 16 amino acids. CDR3 sequence reads: CATSGSGGAMNTEAFF. In DNA, the CDR3 is TGTGCCACCAGCGGTTCGGGGGGCGCGATGAACACTGAAGCTTTCTTT.

In this sample, this clonotype turned up a few times. Here the CDR3 reads CASSFDFGPGEQYV. In DNA form, the CDR3 reads TGTGCCAGCAGTTTTGACTTCGGCCCCGGGGAGCAGTACGTC. The V gene is TRBV12-3 or TRBV12-4, the J gene TRBJ2-7; no firm D call. There are 14 residues in the CDR3. V was trimmed by 3 bases and J by 7 bases, leaving 16 bases between them.

Ten or more counts support this clonotype. CDR3 loop: CASSLDSTNTEAFF. DNA of the CDR3: TGTGCCAGCAGCCTTGACTCGACGAACACTGAAGCTTTCTTT. The chain joins TRBV12-3 or TRBV12-4 to TRBJ1-1; D unresolved. V was trimmed by 6 bases and J by 1 base, leaving 12 bases between them. This CDR3 region has 14 residues.